These T cell receptor beta chains were read from a single sample in a study of T cell repertoires in cytomegalovirus infection. TCRdb re-called the reads with MiXCR, one entry per CDR3 protein. The data show some 180,000 distinct CDR3 sequences, 15% to 20% seen once. The specimen sequenced was CD8+ T cells from PBMCs. These receptors were collected from a human donor in good health (CMV status not recorded). Some clones in this sample may be carry-over from other donors' samples. Both conserved end residues are part of each CDR3. A D gene is named only where the DNA matches it firmly. The size field is filled for only some rows; it gives once, few, many or a size class.

d_call	v_call	j_call	clone_size	cdr3_nt	cdr3_aa
-	TRBV6-2/TRBV6-3	TRBJ2-1	few	TGTGCCAGCAGTTGGGAGTCCTTAGAAGTGGGTGAGCAGTTCTTC	CASSWESLEVGEQFF
-	TRBV20-1	TRBJ2-7	few	TGCAGTGCTAGATTGACTGGAGGAATCCGTTCCTACGAGCAGTACTTC	CSARLTGGIRSYEQYF
-	TRBV27	TRBJ1-1	-	TGTGCCAGCGCAGGGGAGCTGGACACTGAAGCTTTCTTT	CASAGELDTEAFF
-	TRBV7-2	TRBJ1-1	few	TGTGCCAGCAGCTTAGCCGCCCTCGAGACTGAAGCTTTCTTT	CASSLAALETEAFF
-	TRBV7-8	TRBJ2-5	few	TGTGCCAGCAGCTTAGGAGGAGGGACGTCTCGGGTGGAGACCCAGTACTTC	CASSLGGGTSRVETQYF
-	TRBV9	TRBJ1-2	-	TGTGCCAGCAGCGTAGACGCAGGGAGGGACGGCTACACCTTC	CASSVDAGRDGYTF
-	TRBV5-4	TRBJ2-3	few	TGTGCCAGCAGCTCCTGGGAGACTAGCACAGATACGCAGTATTTT	CASSSWETSTDTQYF
-	TRBV2	TRBJ1-5	-	TGTGCCAGCAGAAAAAGAGGGGCAAATCAGCCCCAGCATTTT	CASRKRGANQPQHF
TRBD2	TRBV7-8	TRBJ2-1	-	TGTGCCAGCAGCCTACCGACTAGCGGGGGGGCCTCGGAGCAGTTCTTC	CASSLPTSGGASEQFF
-	TRBV7-2	TRBJ1-1	many	TGTGCCAGCAGCCTAGTCGTACCTGAAGCTTTCTTT	CASSLVVPEAFF
TRBD1	TRBV7-2	TRBJ1-4	few	TGTGCCAGCAGCACGGACAGGGGAAGGGGTGCAACTAATGAAAAACTGTTTTTT	CASSTDRGRGATNEKLFF
-	TRBV12-3/TRBV12-4	TRBJ2-3	-	TGTGCCAGCAGTTTAATGAGGGCTACGGATCCCACAGATACGCAGTATTTT	CASSLMRATDPTDTQYF
-	TRBV28	TRBJ1-3	few	TGTGCCAGCAGTTTATCCCCGCCAGGACCCCGTTGGGTTGCTGGGAACACCATATATTTT	CASSLSPPGPRWVAGNTIYF
-	TRBV20-1	TRBJ1-1	few	TGCAGTGCTAGGTTAAGGGGGTATCGCACTGAAGCTTTCTTT	CSARLRGYRTEAFF
TRBD1	TRBV7-9	TRBJ1-1	few	TGTGCCATCAACAGGGGCTCGAACACTGAAGCTTTCTTT	CAINRGSNTEAFF
-	TRBV4-1	TRBJ1-5	few	TGCGCCAGCAGCCCGGCAGACGGACCAAATCAGCCCCAGCATTTT	CASSPADGPNQPQHF
-	TRBV7-9	TRBJ2-4	few	TGTGCCAGCAGCCCGGGGGTAGCCAAAAACATTCAGTACTTC	CASSPGVAKNIQYF
-	TRBV7-9	TRBJ1-3	-	TGTGCCAGCAGCTTAGAGGGAGGCTCTGGAAACACCATATATTTT	CASSLEGGSGNTIYF
-	TRBV7-9	TRBJ1-4	few	TGTGCCAGCAGCTTTCGTGGGGGTGAAAAACTGTTTTTT	CASSFRGGEKLFF
-	TRBV6-2/TRBV6-3	TRBJ2-7	-	TGTGCCAGCAGTTACTTGGCGACCTACGAGCAGTACTTC	CASSYLATYEQYF
TRBD1	TRBV28	TRBJ1-1	-	TGTGCCAGCAGTCCGGGACAGGCAATCTCTGAAGCTTTCTTT	CASSPGQAISEAFF
-	TRBV7-9	TRBJ2-7	few	TGTGCCAGCAGCTTAGCCAATCGCTACGAGCAGTACTTC	CASSLANRYEQYF
-	TRBV15	TRBJ1-5	few	TGTGCCACCAGCAGAGATCAGGGGAGCAATCAGCCCCAGCATTTT	CATSRDQGSNQPQHF
-	TRBV6-2/TRBV6-3	TRBJ2-7	many	TGTGCCAGCAGTTTTGAAGGGGGGAGTTCCTACGAGCAGTACTTC	CASSFEGGSSYEQYF
-	TRBV28	TRBJ1-5	-	TGTGCCAGCAGTTTTATGTACGCCAATCAGCCCCAGCATTTT	CASSFMYANQPQHF
-	TRBV4-1	TRBJ2-7	-	TGCGCCAGCAGATTGGGGGCCGGCGAGCAGTACTTC	CASRLGAGEQYF
-	TRBV15	TRBJ1-2	-	TGTGCCACCAGCAGAGATGGGGAGCAGGGACGGGGCTACACCTTC	CATSRDGEQGRGYTF
-	TRBV29-1	TRBJ2-1	-	TGCAGCGTAGGGGAATACAATGAGCAGTTCTTC	CSVGEYNEQFF
-	TRBV20-1	TRBJ1-2	few	TGCAGTGCTATTCTCCCTGGAGCGTTTGCTCGCTATGGCTACACCTTC	CSAILPGAFARYGYTF
-	TRBV7-9	TRBJ2-6	-	TGTGCCAGCAGCGTACCAACTCCAGGGGCTGGGGCCAACGTCCTGACTTTC	CASSVPTPGAGANVLTF
-	TRBV4-3	TRBJ2-5	few	TGCGCCAGCAGCCAAGACGCCGGTAGGGAGGAGACCCAGTACTTC	CASSQDAGREETQYF
-	TRBV2	TRBJ2-3	few	TGTGCCAGCAGTACCACAGAGAACACAGATACGCAGTATTTT	CASSTTENTDTQYF
TRBD1	TRBV9	TRBJ2-5	few	TGTGCCAGCAGCGCCCTGGGACAGTTCGCCCAAGAGACCCAGTACTTC	CASSALGQFAQETQYF
TRBD2	TRBV7-3	TRBJ2-3	-	TGTGCCAGCAGCGATATCACTGGACTAGCGGGTGGGGCAGATACGCAGTATTTT	CASSDITGLAGGADTQYF
TRBD2	TRBV7-9	TRBJ2-7	-	TGTGCCAGCAGCTCAGCGGGGGGCCACTACGAGCAGTACTTC	CASSSAGGHYEQYF
TRBD1	TRBV6-6	TRBJ2-1	few	TGTGCCAGCAGTTACCCCCGGGACAGGGGTGATAATGAGCAGTTCTTC	CASSYPRDRGDNEQFF
-	TRBV7-2	TRBJ2-1	few	TGTGCCAGCAGCCCACGAGGGGGGAATGAGCAGTTCTTC	CASSPRGGNEQFF
TRBD1	TRBV7-6	TRBJ2-1	-	TGTGCCAGCAGCCACGGACAGGGGATCTACAATGAGCAGTTCTTC	CASSHGQGIYNEQFF
-	TRBV7-2	TRBJ2-5	few	TGTGCCAGCAGCTTAATCGGGAGTTCGGAGCCCCAGTACTTC	CASSLIGSSEPQYF
-	TRBV7-9	TRBJ2-1	-	TGTGCCAGCAGCTTAGACCGACGCGATGAGCAGTTCTTC	CASSLDRRDEQFF
TRBD1	TRBV15	TRBJ2-7	-	TGTGCCACCAGCAGGTCAGGGGGCCGCGAGCAGTACTTC	CATSRSGGREQYF
TRBD1	TRBV6-2/TRBV6-3	TRBJ1-5	few	TGTGCCAGCAGTTACACCTCCGGGACAGGGAATCAGCCCCAGCATTTT	CASSYTSGTGNQPQHF
-	TRBV7-8	TRBJ2-7	few	TGTGCCAGCAGGTCCGACACCCTCTACGAGCAGTACTTC	CASRSDTLYEQYF
-	TRBV12-5	TRBJ2-1	-	TGTGCTAGTGGTTTGGGGCTGAATGAGCAGTTCTTC	CASGLGLNEQFF
TRBD2	TRBV11-2	TRBJ2-1	-	TGTGCCAGCAGCTTAGGGCTAGCGGTGGGTGAGCAGTTCTTC	CASSLGLAVGEQFF
TRBD1	TRBV28	TRBJ2-7	-	TGTGCCAGCAGTTTATCCAAGGACAGGGGTGGTGAGCAGTACTTC	CASSLSKDRGGEQYF
-	TRBV11-2	TRBJ1-2	few	TGTGCCAGCAGCTTTCAAGGGGCGCTTGACTATGGCTACACCTTC	CASSFQGALDYGYTF
TRBD1	TRBV4-1	TRBJ1-1	-	TGCGCCAGCAGCCGGACAGGGATGGCTGAAGCTTTCTTT	CASSRTGMAEAFF